The rows below give T cell receptor beta chains drawn from one sample of a study of PD-1 blockade in classical Hodgkin lymphoma. Clones were read by immunoSEQ multiplex PCR, and TCRdb kept only the in-frame ones, dropping some. The table lists about 93,000 clones, around 81% of them singletons. Sequenced material: peripheral blood mononuclear cells (PBMCs), taken before the second cycle of nivolumab. Receptor source: a human donor with classical Hodgkin lymphoma. Both conserved end residues are part of each CDR3. The order of the fields is CDR3 DNA, CDR3 protein, D gene, clone size, V gene, J gene. A D gene is named only where the DNA matches it firmly. Where a row states a size, it is once, few, many or the class of an expanded clone; other rows omit it.

DNA: TGTGCCAGCAGCCCCATGGGGCTAGCGGGAGTGCAGAATGAGCAGTTCTTC
CDR3: CASSPMGLAGVQNEQFF
D: TRBD2
size: NA
V: TRBV5-6
J: TRBJ2-1

DNA: TGCAGCGTTAGCCTCGTGCAGGGACACTACGAGCAGTACTTC
CDR3: CSVSLVQGHYEQYF
D: NA
size: NA
V: TRBV29-1
J: TRBJ2-7

DNA: TGTGCCAGCACCTCCTTGGGGTTCGGCGAAAAACTGTTTTTT
CDR3: CASTSLGFGEKLFF
D: NA
size: NA
V: TRBV5-5
J: TRBJ1-4

DNA: TGTGCCAGCAGCTTGGCCAGCGTACAAGAGACCCAGTACTTC
CDR3: CASSLASVQETQYF
D: NA
size: NA
V: TRBV5-4
J: TRBJ2-5

DNA: TGCGCCAGCAGCCCCGGACAGGGGACAAACACTGAAGCTTTCTTT
CDR3: CASSPGQGTNTEAFF
D: TRBD1
size: NA
V: TRBV5-1
J: TRBJ1-1

DNA: TGTGCCAGCAGCGTGTACAGGGTTCCGGACACTGAAGCTTTCTTT
CDR3: CASSVYRVPDTEAFF
D: NA
size: NA
V: TRBV7-2
J: TRBJ1-1

DNA: TGTGCCAGCAGCCGCCTGGACACTGAAGCTTTCTTT
CDR3: CASSRLDTEAFF
D: NA
size: NA
V: TRBV5-4
J: TRBJ1-1

DNA: TGTGCCAGCAGTGACTCCGGGGAGACTGAAGCTTTCTTT
CDR3: CASSDSGETEAFF
D: NA
size: NA
V: TRBV6-4
J: TRBJ1-1

DNA: TGTGCCAGCAGTGATAGACAGTTCAGGATCCAGCATTTT
CDR3: CASSDRQFRIQHF
D: NA
size: few
V: TRBV2
J: TRBJ1-5

DNA: TGTGCCAGCAGCTTAGAGGGACAGGGCCCCTTATTCACCTTC
CDR3: CASSLEGQGPLFTF
D: TRBD1
size: few
V: TRBV7-9
J: TRBJ1-2

DNA: TGCGCCAGCGGAAGACAGCCCTCCTACGAGCAGTACTTC
CDR3: CASGRQPSYEQYF
D: NA
size: NA
V: TRBV5-1
J: TRBJ2-7

DNA: TGTGCCAGCACGGAAACCGGGGAGCTGTTTTTT
CDR3: CASTETGELFF
D: NA
size: NA
V: TRBV2
J: TRBJ2-2

DNA: TGTGCCAGCAGCGCCCAGGGGGCTGGGGCCAACGTCCTGACTTTC
CDR3: CASSAQGAGANVLTF
D: TRBD1
size: NA
V: TRBV5-6
J: TRBJ2-6

DNA: TGTGCCAGCAGTCCCCGGGAAGGTTGGGACTATGGCTACACCTTC
CDR3: CASSPREGWDYGYTF
D: NA
size: few
V: TRBV6-4
J: TRBJ1-2

DNA: TGTGCCAGCTCACCACGTACTAGCGGGAGTGTCGCAGATACGCAGTATTTT
CDR3: CASSPRTSGSVADTQYF
D: TRBD2
size: NA
V: TRBV18
J: TRBJ2-3

DNA: TGCGCCAGCAGTGAGAGGTTAGCGGGAGACGCTGAGCAGTTCTTC
CDR3: CASSERLAGDAEQFF
D: TRBD2
size: NA
V: TRBV10-1
J: TRBJ2-1

DNA: TGTGCCAGCTCACCAAGCAGGGACAGTTTCACTGAAGCTTTCTTT
CDR3: CASSPSRDSFTEAFF
D: TRBD1
size: few
V: TRBV18
J: TRBJ1-1

DNA: TGTGCCAGCAGCTTACCCAGGGAGGAGACCCAGTACTTC
CDR3: CASSLPREETQYF
D: NA
size: NA
V: TRBV7-9
J: TRBJ2-5

DNA: TGTGCCAGCTCACCCCGGGACCCACTCAACACCGGGGAGCTGTTTTTT
CDR3: CASSPRDPLNTGELFF
D: NA
size: NA
V: TRBV18
J: TRBJ2-2

DNA: TGTGCCAGCAGCTCCGGGACAGGGAAGACCTACGAGCAGTACTTC
CDR3: CASSSGTGKTYEQYF
D: TRBD1
size: few
V: TRBV5-5
J: TRBJ2-7

DNA: TGTGCCAGCAGCAAAGCTGGGGAGACGGACGAAGCTTTCTTT
CDR3: CASSKAGETDEAFF
D: NA
size: NA
V: TRBV21-1
J: TRBJ1-1

DNA: TGCGCCAGCAGCTACGTGGGACAGGGGGCGCGATACGAGCAGTACTTC
CDR3: CASSYVGQGARYEQYF
D: TRBD1
size: NA
V: TRBV5-1
J: TRBJ2-7

DNA: TGCGCCAGCAGCTTGGGGTCAGGGGTGTTGACAGATACGCAGTATTTT
CDR3: CASSLGSGVLTDTQYF
D: NA
size: NA
V: TRBV5-1
J: TRBJ2-3

DNA: TGTGCCAGCAGCCAACGGGGAGGGGTAAACACCGGGGAGCTGTTTTTT
CDR3: CASSQRGGVNTGELFF
D: TRBD2
size: NA
V: TRBV4-2
J: TRBJ2-2

DNA: TGTGCCAGCAGCTTAGGGTACAGGGAGTACGAGCAGTACTTC
CDR3: CASSLGYREYEQYF
D: NA
size: NA
V: TRBV7-9
J: TRBJ2-7

DNA: TGCGCCAGCAGCCAAGGACGGGCCGGGGTCGAGCAGTACTTC
CDR3: CASSQGRAGVEQYF
D: NA
size: NA
V: TRBV4-3
J: TRBJ2-7

DNA: TGTGCCATCAGGACAGGGGACTCCTACGAGCAGTACTTC
CDR3: CAIRTGDSYEQYF
D: TRBD1
size: NA
V: TRBV10-3
J: TRBJ2-7

DNA: TGTGCCAGCACCCGGGGGGGCGGGGGCACCGGGGAGCTGTTTTTT
CDR3: CASTRGGGGTGELFF
D: TRBD2
size: few
V: TRBV6-1
J: TRBJ2-2

DNA: TGTGCCAGCAGTCCCGGGACAGGGTTAGGTGAAAAACTGTTTTTT
CDR3: CASSPGTGLGEKLFF
D: TRBD1
size: NA
V: TRBV27
J: TRBJ1-4

DNA: TGTGCCAGCAGCCGCGGTACTAGCGGGACCTACAATGAGCAGTTCTTC
CDR3: CASSRGTSGTYNEQFF
D: TRBD2
size: NA
V: TRBV7-6
J: TRBJ2-1

DNA: TGTGCCAGCAGTGAAGGTACAGGGGGCACCTATGGCTACACCTTC
CDR3: CASSEGTGGTYGYTF
D: TRBD1
size: NA
V: TRBV6-1
J: TRBJ1-2

DNA: TGTGCCAGCAGCTTGTCAGGGATAGGGAAAACCCCTTCCTACGAGCAGTACTTC
CDR3: CASSLSGIGKTPSYEQYF
D: NA
size: NA
V: TRBV5-4
J: TRBJ2-7

DNA: TGTGCCAGCAGGGCTAGCGGGGATGAGCAGTTCTTC
CDR3: CASRASGDEQFF
D: TRBD2
size: NA
V: TRBV2
J: TRBJ2-1

DNA: TGTGCCAGCGGCCGGGACAGGGTAAACGAGCAGTACTTC
CDR3: CASGRDRVNEQYF
D: TRBD1
size: NA
V: TRBV7-2
J: TRBJ2-7

DNA: TGTGCCAGCCGACAGGGGGCCGGGCAGCCCCAGCATTTT
CDR3: CASRQGAGQPQHF
D: TRBD1
size: NA
V: TRBV27
J: TRBJ1-5

DNA: TGTGCCAGCAGCTTACCCACTAGCGGGAGCTTCAGCTCCTACGAGCAGTACTTC
CDR3: CASSLPTSGSFSSYEQYF
D: TRBD2
size: NA
V: TRBV7-9
J: TRBJ2-7

DNA: TGTGCCATCAGGTCCTCCCCGGGACTAGCGGGAGGGCCAGGCACAGATACGCAGTATTTT
CDR3: CAIRSSPGLAGGPGTDTQYF
D: TRBD2
size: few
V: TRBV10-3
J: TRBJ2-3

DNA: TGCGCCAGCAGCTTGACAGGGGAGAGCTCCTACGAGCAGTACTTC
CDR3: CASSLTGESSYEQYF
D: TRBD1
size: NA
V: TRBV5-1
J: TRBJ2-7

DNA: TGTGCCAGCAGCTCTCGGGGACCGCGCTACGAGCAGTACTTC
CDR3: CASSSRGPRYEQYF
D: NA
size: NA
V: TRBV5-5
J: TRBJ2-7

DNA: TGCGCCAGCAGCTTCCGACAGGGGATAGGAGGCACAGATACGCAGTATTTT
CDR3: CASSFRQGIGGTDTQYF
D: TRBD1
size: NA
V: TRBV5-1
J: TRBJ2-3

DNA: TGTGCCAGCAGTGTTGTCCCCGCCGGGTACGAGCAGTACTTC
CDR3: CASSVVPAGYEQYF
D: NA
size: once
V: TRBV6-1
J: TRBJ2-7

DNA: TGCGCCAGCAGCCCAATACTAGCATCGGACACCGGGGAGCTGTTTTTT
CDR3: CASSPILASDTGELFF
D: NA
size: NA
V: TRBV5-1
J: TRBJ2-2

DNA: TGCGCCAGCAGCGCCGGGAGCGGGACCTACAATGAGCAGTTCTTC
CDR3: CASSAGSGTYNEQFF
D: TRBD2
size: NA
V: TRBV5-1
J: TRBJ2-1

DNA: TGTGCCAGTAGTATCTTTTCGACGGACCTCATGAACACTGAAGCTTTCTTT
CDR3: CASSIFSTDLMNTEAFF
D: NA
size: NA
V: TRBV19
J: TRBJ1-1

DNA: TGTGCCAGCAGTGCGGGACAGGGGCGGCAGACCCAGTACTTC
CDR3: CASSAGQGRQTQYF
D: TRBD1
size: many
V: TRBV2
J: TRBJ2-5

DNA: TGCGCCAGCAGCCAAGATTTGAGGATAGCTAGGGATCAGCCCCAGCATTTT
CDR3: CASSQDLRIARDQPQHF
D: NA
size: once
V: TRBV4-1
J: TRBJ1-5

DNA: TGTGCCAGCAGCCCACGGGCAGGGGCCACAACCGGGGAGCTGTTTTTT
CDR3: CASSPRAGATTGELFF
D: NA
size: NA
V: TRBV7-9
J: TRBJ2-2

DNA: TGCAGCGTTCAAGGGACCTTCTCGAACAATGAGCAGTTCTTC
CDR3: CSVQGTFSNNEQFF
D: NA
size: NA
V: TRBV29-1
J: TRBJ2-1

DNA: TGTGCCAGCAGCTTGCGAAGCGGGAGGAGGAACAATGAGCAGTTCTTC
CDR3: CASSLRSGRRNNEQFF
D: TRBD2
size: NA
V: TRBV11-2
J: TRBJ2-1

DNA: TGTGCCAGCAGCTTGCGCGGGGACTCTGGAAACACCATATATTTT
CDR3: CASSLRGDSGNTIYF
D: NA
size: NA
V: TRBV5-4
J: TRBJ1-3

DNA: TGTGCCAGTAGTATAGGGATGGACACAGATACGCAGTATTTT
CDR3: CASSIGMDTDTQYF
D: NA
size: NA
V: TRBV19
J: TRBJ2-3

DNA: TGTGCCAGCAACAGAAGTCCTGGGGCCAACGTCCTGACTTTC
CDR3: CASNRSPGANVLTF
D: NA
size: NA
V: TRBV6-1
J: TRBJ2-6

DNA: TGTGCCAGCAGTGTTCAGGGGCATCAGCCCCAGCATTTT
CDR3: CASSVQGHQPQHF
D: NA
size: NA
V: TRBV2
J: TRBJ1-5

DNA: TGCGCCAGCAGCACGACAGGGACCCCCTACGAGCAGTACTTC
CDR3: CASSTTGTPYEQYF
D: TRBD1
size: NA
V: TRBV5-1
J: TRBJ2-7

DNA: TGTGCCAGTAGTCCGGACTTATACTACGAGCAGTACTTC
CDR3: CASSPDLYYEQYF
D: NA
size: once
V: TRBV19
J: TRBJ2-7